This T cell receptor (beta chain) was documented in a study of Ad26.COV2.S vaccination and SARS-CoV-2 variants (dated by TCRdb to the early 2020s). Looking at the study overall: Vaccine-arm donors were drawn from COV1001, a multicentre, randomized, double-blind, placebo-controlled phase I-IIa trial of Ad26.COV2.S in healthy adults. A total of 32 samples were included in the TCR-sequenced set, comprising around 20 Ad26.COV2.S vaccine recipients, 5 placebo recipients and 8 SARS-CoV-2 convalescent individuals. Trial participants were randomized into five groups of five: low-dose or high-dose Ad26.COV2.S given once or twice, or placebo on both occasions. Dosing of Ad26.COV2.S was intramuscular, at either 5x10^10 or 1x10^11 viral particles, delivered as one shot or as two shots spaced 56 days apart. TCRbeta repertoire sequencing served as the tool for gauging how specific and how broad the SARS-CoV-2-reactive T cell receptors were following Ad26.COV2.S vaccination. Investigators remained blinded to trial group allocation during experiments and outcome assessment.

The immunoSEQ Assay was the method used to sequence TCRbeta CDR3 regions. After extraction, genomic DNA underwent amplification by bias-controlled multiplex PCR, followed by high-throughput sequencing. As for the authors' bioinformatics: Collapsing and filtering of sequences were performed to quantify the absolute abundance of each unique TCRbeta CDR3 region. Usable DNA was measured by amplifying reference genes present in all nucleated cells, and TCRbeta template counts were normalized to that usable DNA to estimate T cell fraction. Repertoire TCRs were annotated as SARS-CoV-2-specific when V gene, CDR3 amino acid sequence and J gene were exactly matched to a known reactive TCR set. The reference SARS-CoV-2 TCR set was obtained from MIRA and was filtered for enrichment in COVID-19-positive ImmuneCODE repertoires, whereby public or cross-reactive TCRs were removed. Based on the MIRA antigens, annotated TCRs were further analysed at the level of specific ORF or position within ORF. Breadth was defined as the number of annotated unique rearrangements divided by the total number of unique productive rearrangements, and depth was defined as the summed frequency of the annotated unique rearrangements. Two-sided Wilcoxon rank-sum tests were used to compare TCR breadth between groups. Here the immuneACCESS table is served through TCRdb, limited to in-frame sequences with V and J called. Missing clones are a known gap in these copies; in checked studies unresolved V genes cover under half, and the rest lacks a known reason. V and J calls and clone size follow that table, whereas D and trimming were derived from the DNA. For this sample the table gives over 400,000 clones, of which less than 95% were detected only once. Together, the top ten hold roughly 3.9% of the sample.

About this clone itself: The clone's antigen remains unknown. Base qualities are not recorded, but no much larger clone differs from it by a single base.

CDR1 and CDR2 were assigned from the germline V gene (reference sequence) as GTSNPN and SVGIG. Clipping removes 7 bases from V and 4 bases from J, with 6 as the unmatched junction base count. From the cysteine through the phenylalanine, the CDR3 covers 12 amino acids. The CDR3 DNA has 36 bases and is translated from base 1. General study outcomes and caveats: The study lacked the statistical power to compare responses across vaccine doses or regimens. Substantial breadth of spike-specific CD8+ and CD4+ T cell responses was reported after vaccination. Higher spike-specific TCR breadth was observed in Ad26.COV2.S recipients than in placebo recipients (P = 0.0014). Comparable non-spike TCR breadth was observed between vaccine and placebo recipients, consistent with only spike being contained in the vaccine. The authors noted that total T cell responses may have been underestimated by the TCR breadth and depth analyses.

Reading the label with the study, this specimen's treatment or condition is: 15 to 20 received Ad26.COV2.S at low or high dose, single or two shots; about 5 received placebo; per-sample allocation not given. Repertoires of vaccine and placebo recipients were sequenced from samples taken on day 63 after the first injection. Cohort 1b enrolled about two dozen adults aged 18-55 years at a single site in Boston, USA, between 29 July and 7 August 2020. As a vaccine, Ad26.COV2.S was a replication-incompetent adenovirus type 26 vector that expressed a prefusion-stabilized SARS-CoV-2 spike protein derived from the original Wuhan strain.

The TCR originated in a person aged 18-65 years who received the Ad26.COV2.S COVID-19 vaccine or a placebo. This specimen consisted of peripheral blood, obtained in a trial of Ad26.COV2.S vaccine versus placebo. The chain joins TRBV30 to TRBJ2-5, and 7 junctional nucleotides match TRBD2. For the CDR3, the sequence is CALLTSLETQYF. The bases are TGTGCCTTGTTGACTAGCTTAGAGACCCAGTACTTC.